A selection of T cell receptor beta chains follows, all from one sample in a study of T-cell reconstitution after alpha-beta-depleted transplantation in children. TCRdb re-called the PCR reads with MiXCR, one entry per CDR3 protein. The data show roughly 300,000 distinct CDR3 sequences, with roughly 11% seen just once and about a quarter held by the top ten. The source was peripheral blood, collected 180 days after TCRalphabeta/CD19-depleted stem cell transplant. These receptors were taken from a male patient between 2 and 15 years old who had a stem cell transplant for chronic granulomatous disease, so the T cells may come from the graft donor. Both conserved end residues are trimmed from each CDR3. Each record gives: V gene, J gene, CDR3 protein.

>TRBV28|TRBJ1-5
ASTRTVFNQPQH
>TRBV3-1|TRBJ2-7
ASSLSGTSRVVHEQY
>TRBV10-2|TRBJ2-7
ASSEEGQELGYEQY
>TRBV27|TRBJ2-7
ATSLSGNYEQY
>TRBV29-1|TRBJ1-2
SVEDRQGTLYGYT
>TRBV18|TRBJ1-2
ASSVDRTCGYT
>TRBV5-1|TRBJ2-3
ASSPVTGTDTQY
>TRBV5-1|TRBJ2-1
ASSDQGRNEQF
>TRBV7-3|TRBJ1-2
ASSLIPGKGGYT
>TRBV20-1|TRBJ1-5
SARANSLSNQPQH